Following are 15 T cell receptor beta chains from one sample sequenced in a study of cytomegalovirus exposure and HLA in healthy donors. PCR was performed using 60 Vbeta and 13 Jbeta primers. Using immunoSEQ multiplex PCR, the repertoire was profiled, and TCRdb retains in-frame clones only, with some absent. The sample carries around 160,000 clones, approximately 73% recorded once. The sample was PBMCs. These receptors were obtained from a man aged 50 or older in good health and CMV-seronegative.

The CDR3 DNA sequence: TGCGCCAGCAGCGGATCCATGACTAGTTTAAATGAGCAGTTCTTC. Residues: CASSGSMTSLNEQFF. This chain connects TRBV4-1 to TRBJ2-1; maybe TRBD2 (6 bases). CDR3 length equals 15 residues. Trimming stripped 5 bases from V and 7 bases from J, with 18 bases between. Germline V CDR1 and CDR2: MGHRA, YSYEKL.

This clone was seen only a few times. The chain uses TRBV5-1 and TRBJ1-5; TRBD1 aligns across 7 bases. Per the germline V gene, CDR1 is SGHRS and CDR2 is YFSETQ. The CDR3 loop spans 16 amino acids. Trimming removed 0 bases from V and 7 bases from J; junction bases left unmatched: 10. CDR3 residues: CASSLGQGSERQPQHF. The DNA for the CDR3 is TGCGCCAGCAGCTTGGGACAGGGATCGGAAAGACAGCCCCAGCATTTT.

The CDR3 DNA reads TGTGCCAGCAGCTTAGTCAGGGGGTACTACGAGCAGTACTTC. Amino acids: CASSLVRGYYEQYF. The chain uses TRBV13 and TRBJ2-7, with 7 nucleotides matching TRBD1. There are 14 residues in the CDR3. Germline values: CDR1 PRHDT, CDR2 FYEKMQ (reference sequence). V lost 1 base and J lost 3; bases outside the gene matches: 3.

The sample holds one count of this clone. At one end the junction does not follow the germline gene, possibly because of a read error. CDR3 protein: CASSLEVGNTGELFF. DNA of the CDR3: TGTGCTAGCAGCTTAGAAGTCGGGAACACCGGGGAGCTGTTTTTT. V is TRBV7-7 and J is TRBJ2-2; the D is unclear. This CDR3 contains 15 residues. Germline V gives CDR1 SSHAT, CDR2 FNYEAQ (reference sequence).

The rearrangement links TRBV6-1 to TRBJ2-7; TRBD1 might be the D (5 bases). Germline CDR1 and CDR2: MNHNS and SASEGT. CDR3 length equals 14 residues. Trimming took 2 bases from V and 4 from J, leaving 12 bases between them. The CDR3 bases are TGTGCCAGCAGTGAAAGGGGAATTGGGTACGAGCAGTACTTC. This translates into CASSERGIGYEQYF.

The J gene is TRBJ2-4, the V gene TRBV29-1; D is unclear. The CDR3 loop spans 16 amino acids. Germline V gene lookup returns CDR1 SQVTM and CDR2 ANQGSEA. Between the trimmed V and J ends, which lost 0 bases and 0 bases, there was a span of 12 bases. Written as DNA, the CDR3 is TGCAGCGTTGAAGATCGAAGCTATCTAGCCAAAAACATTCAGTACTTC. It specifies CSVEDRSYLAKNIQYF.

This clone was counted only a few times. The chain joins TRBV7-3 to TRBJ2-1, with 7 bases lining up with TRBD2. V was pared by 2 bases and J by 8 bases, with 9 bases of the junction left unmatched. CDR1 is SGHTA, CDR2 FQGTGA, per germline. The CDR3 runs to 15 residues. In DNA form, the CDR3 reads TGTGCCAGCAGCTTACGACGCGGGGGTAATGATGAGCAGTTCTTC. Translation gives CASSLRRGGNDEQFF.

The count of this clone is one. The rearrangement links TRBV5-8 to TRBJ1-5; TRBD1 aligns across 7 bases. The CDR3 has 15 amino acids. The V gene's germline CDR1 is SGHTS and CDR2 YDEGEE. Trimming cost V 4 bases and J 5 bases; bases outside gene matches: 9. CDR3 bases: TGTGCCAGCAGCACTGATACAAGGGGGCATCAGCCCCAGCATTTT. This sequence encodes CASSTDTRGHQPQHF.

Here the CDR3 reads CASSPSGGRYNEQFF. The CDR3 region has the DNA TGTGCCAGCAGCCCGAGCGGGGGGCGTTACAATGAGCAGTTCTTC. The chain joins TRBV5-4 to TRBJ2-1; 9 bases match TRBD2. CDR1 and CDR2 from the germline V gene are SGHNT and YYREEE (reference sequence). This CDR3 spans 15 amino acids. V dropped 4 bases and J dropped 4; count of bases not matched to a gene: 6.

This chain links TRBV11-2 with TRBJ1-6; the match to TRBD1 covers 9 bases. Germline V gives CDR1 SGHAT, CDR2 FQNNGV. After removal of 1 base from V and 9 bases from J, the junction contained 4 bases not matched to a gene. CDR3 size: 15 residues. The chain's CDR3 is CASSLVGQGASPLHF. The CDR3 coding sequence is TGTGCCAGCAGCTTAGTGGGACAGGGAGCTTCACCCCTCCACTTT.

V and J are TRBV7-2 and TRBJ2-1; 7 nucleotides line up with TRBD2. This CDR3 comprises 14 residues. Germline lookup yields CDR1 SGHTA and CDR2 FQGNSA. Trimming at V came to 5 bases and at J to 6 bases, leaving 7 bases not matched to a gene. Written as DNA, the CDR3 is TGTGCCAGCAGCCCGAAGACTAGCCCCAATGAGCAGTTCTTC. Amino acid sequence: CASSPKTSPNEQFF.

The CDR3 region has the DNA TGTGCCAGCAGTTTGCAGGGCCTGAATCAGCCCCAGCATTTT. Protein: CASSLQGLNQPQHF. The chain joins TRBV27 to TRBJ1-5, with D possibly TRBD1 on 5 matching bases. Trimming shortened V by 3 bases and J by 4 bases, and 10 bases separated the two germline ends. Looked up from germline, CDR1 is MNHEY and CDR2 is SMNVEV (reference sequence). CDR3 length equals 14 residues.

The chain links TRBV9 to TRBJ2-7; D is ambiguous. The V gene's germline CDR1 is SGDLS and CDR2 YYNGEE. V lost 0 bases to trimming and J lost 2 bases, with 12 bases between them. The CDR3 has 15 amino acids. Here the CDR3 DNA reads TGTGCCAGCAGCGTAGGCTCCACGACAACCTACGAGCAGTACTTC. This encodes CASSVGSTTTYEQYF.

J is TRBJ2-7 and V is TRBV27; D gene uncertain. The CDR3 length is 14 residues. Trimming removed 6 bases from V and 0 bases from J, with 12 bases in between. Germline assignment: CDR1 MNHEY and CDR2 SMNVEV (reference sequence). CDR3 sequence (DNA): TGTGCCAGCAGCGTCAATACACCCTCCTACGAGCAGTACTTC. Translated: CASSVNTPSYEQYF.

CDR3 loop: CASSFGTGGAYGYTF. The CDR3 DNA reads as TGCGCCAGCAGCTTTGGGACAGGGGGCGCATATGGCTACACCTTC. The chain recombines TRBV5-1 with TRBJ1-2, with 12 positions matching TRBD1. With 2 bases clipped from V and 5 bases from J, the junction kept 4 bases outside the gene matches. This CDR3 comprises 15 residues. CDR1 and CDR2 (germline): SGHRS, YFSETQ. The full variable domain, in which reference TRBV5-1 and TRBJ1-2 provide the parts outside the CDR3, is KAGVTQTPRYLIKTRGQQVTLSCSPISGHRSVSWYQQTPGQGLQFLFEYFSETQRNKGNFPGRFSGRQFSNSRSEMNVSTLELGDSALYLCASSFGTGGAYGYTFGSGTRLTVV.